This T cell receptor beta chain was recovered during a study of T cell repertoires in cytomegalovirus infection. Study context: Signatures in public TCR beta sequences pointed to both CMV infection and matching HLA type. Points from the study as a whole: HLA-C-restricted CMV-specific TCR beta clonotypes were dominant in the ex vivo response.

In its sample, this clonotype was seen many times. The antigen is unknown. Looked up from germline, CDR1 is MNHEY and CDR2 is SMNVEV (reference sequence). The CDR3 consists of 15 residues. V lost 3 bases, J lost 1 base, and 12 bases lay in between. TCRdb called the reads again in MiXCR, with one record for every CDR3 protein. The profile shows a few hundred thousand distinct CDR3 sequences, approximately 18% of them singletons. This TCR came from a human donor in good health (CMV status not recorded). Some clones in this sample may be carry-over from other donors' samples. The chain carries TRBV27 and TRBJ2-5; a possible D gene is TRBD1 (5 bases). The sequenced sample consisted of PBMCs. The CDR3 bases are TGTGCCAGCAGTTTTATTGGTGGGGCCCAAGAGACCCAGTACTTC. Translation: CASSFIGGAQETQYF.